A single sample is the source of the 32 T cell receptor beta chains below, sequenced in a study of cytomegalovirus exposure and HLA in healthy donors (dated by TCRdb to the late 2010s). Libraries were constructed by the immunoSEQ multiplex PCR assay. The multiplex PCR relied on a mix of 60 forward primers for TCR Vbeta segments and 13 reverse primers for TCR Jbeta segments. Sourced from immuneACCESS, this table was stored by TCRdb with only in-frame sequences that have V and J called. A share of the clones is absent; for the studies checked, an unresolved V gene accounts for under half, and the remainder has no known explanation. The sample table holds nearly 110,000 clones, of which roughly 70% were seen once. The ten largest account for around 15% of the sample. Source material: PBMCs. The receptors come from a woman in her forties in good health and CMV-seropositive.

This clone showed up just a few times. The rearrangement links TRBV13 to TRBJ1-2, with 10 bases lining up with TRBD1. The germline V gene encodes CDR1 PRHDT and CDR2 FYEKMQ (reference sequence). The CDR3 runs to 16 residues. The J segment lost 2 bases and the V segment lost 0 bases, leaving 3 bases of the junction unmatched. The CDR3 here is CASSLGPGQGNYGYTF. CDR3 bases: TGTGCCAGCAGCTTAGGTCCGGGACAGGGGAACTATGGCTACACCTTC.

The chain employs TRBV5-1 and TRBJ2-5, with D perhaps TRBD1 (5 bases). The CDR3 is 14 residues long. Looked up from germline, CDR1 is SGHRS and CDR2 is YFSETQ. V shed 2 bases and J shed 5 bases, with 13 bases lying between them. This CDR3 reads CASSLPGRAETQYF. CDR3 nucleotides: TGCGCCAGCAGCTTACCCGGCAGGGCGGAGACCCAGTACTTC.

This rearrangement joins TRBV5-4 to TRBJ1-6; 7 nucleotides align to TRBD1. Unmatched junction bases numbered 6, after V lost 2 bases and J lost 10 bases. Germline V lookup: CDR1 SGHNT, CDR2 YYREEE (reference sequence). The CDR3 is made up of 14 amino acids. CDR3 nucleotides: TGTGCCAGCAGCTTAAACAGGGGAGAGTCACCCCTCCACTTT. It is translated as CASSLNRGESPLHF. Full variable domain (missing parts from reference TRBV5-4 and TRBJ1-6): ETGVTQSPTHLIKTRGQQVTLRCSSQSGHNTVSWYQQALGQGPQFIFQYYREEENGRGNFPPRFSGLQFPNYSSELNVNALELDDSALYLCASSLNRGESPLHFGNGTRLTVT.

The CDR3 nucleotides are TGTGCCGGAAGACTAGCGGCGGAGACCCAGTACTTC. Its protein is CAGRLAAETQYF. This chain links TRBV30 with TRBJ2-5; 9 bases are shared with TRBD2. Germline values: CDR1 GTSNPN, CDR2 SVGIG (reference sequence). The CDR3 spans 12 residues. After removal of 8 bases from V and 5 bases from J, the junction contained 6 bases not matched to a gene.

The table lists this clone with a few counts. The V and J genes are TRBV7-9 and TRBJ2-7, with 9 bases identical to TRBD2. V was clipped by 0 bases and J by 3 bases; unmatched bases: 3. Germline CDR1 and CDR2: SEHNR and FQNEAQ (reference sequence). The length of the CDR3 is 15 residues. This chain's CDR3 is CASSLAGLAIYEQYF. CDR3 nucleotides: TGTGCCAGCAGCTTAGCCGGACTAGCGATCTACGAGCAGTACTTC.

The chain couples TRBV28 to TRBJ2-1; D is possibly TRBD2 (7 bases). V was clipped by 6 bases and J by 6 bases, with 12 bases between them. Germline V CDR1 and CDR2: MDHEN, SYDVKM. This CDR3 contains 13 residues. CDR3 in amino acids: CASSMGGPNEQFF. CDR3 nucleotides: TGTGCCAGCAGCATGGGGGGGCCCAATGAGCAGTTCTTC.

This chain's CDR3 is CAWSVRGQTEAFF. The CDR3 DNA follows: TGTGCCTGGAGTGTCAGGGGGCAGACTGAAGCTTTCTTT. The chain carries TRBV30 and TRBJ1-1, with TRBD1 identical over 8 bases. Germline trimming cut 0 bases from V and 5 bases from J; bases unmatched to any gene: 2. The germline V gene has CDR1 GTSNPN and CDR2 SVGIG (reference sequence). CDR3 length: 13 residues.

This chain links TRBV19 with TRBJ2-6; the D gene is possibly TRBD1 (5 bases). V was pared by 6 bases and J by 2 bases, with 11 bases between. Per the germline V gene, CDR1 is LNHDA and CDR2 is SQIVND (reference sequence). The CDR3 is 15 amino acids. CDR3 sequence reads: CASRVQATGANVLTF. The CDR3 DNA is TGTGCCAGTAGGGTACAGGCAACTGGGGCCAACGTCCTGACTTTC.

The rearrangement links TRBV5-1 to TRBJ1-2; perhaps TRBD1 as D (5 bases). Germline V gene lookup returns CDR1 SGHRS and CDR2 YFSETQ. Trimming stripped 0 bases from V and 6 bases from J, with 15 bases between. CDR3 size: 15 residues. In DNA, the CDR3 is TGCGCCAGCAGCTTGGTTGGCAGGGAAGTCGATGGCTACACCTTC. Protein product: CASSLVGREVDGYTF.

The chain links TRBV9 to TRBJ2-5, with TRBD2 matching 10 bases. CDR1 is SGDLS, CDR2 YYNGEE, per germline. The V and J ends lost 0 bases and 4 bases, in that order; junction bases with no gene match: 3. The CDR3 sequence is 15 residues long. The CDR3 bases are TGTGCCAGCAGCGTAGGGGTAGCGGGGGGAGAGACCCAGTACTTC. As protein: CASSVGVAGGETQYF.

This chain joins TRBV7-8 and TRBJ2-4, with 7 bases lining up with TRBD1. The CDR3 runs to 16 residues. V shed 4 bases, J shed 0 bases, and the junction held 6 bases outside the gene matches. The germline V gene has CDR1 SGHVS and CDR2 FQNEAQ. The CDR3 region is CASSYRGDLAKNIQYF. For the CDR3, the DNA is TGTGCCAGCAGCTACAGGGGAGACCTAGCCAAAAACATTCAGTACTTC.

Of note for this clone: Additional DNA sequences in this sample encode the identical CDR3. The chain joins TRBV18 to TRBJ1-4, with D hard to call. Germline V lookup: CDR1 KGHSH, CDR2 LQKENI. The length of the CDR3 is 14 residues. V lost 2 bases and J 0 bases, leaving 4 bases between the germline ends. Here the CDR3 reads CASSPGATNEKLFF. The CDR3 coding sequence is TGTGCCAGCTCACCAGGAGCAACTAATGAAAAACTGTTTTTT. Together with reference TRBV18 and TRBJ1-4, the CDR3 gives the full variable domain: NAGVMQNPRHLVRRRGQEARLRCSPMKGHSHVYWYRQLPEEGLKFMVYLQKENIIDESGMPKERFSAEFPKEGPSILRIQQVVRGDSAAYFCASSPGATNEKLFFGSGTQLSVL.

The chain combines TRBV10-3 with TRBJ1-3; D is ambiguous. Trimming cost V 6 bases and J 0 bases, with 9 bases left between them. This CDR3 spans 14 amino acids. In germline, CDR1 is ENHRY, CDR2 SYGVKD. In DNA form, the CDR3 reads TGTGCCATCAGGGACTCAAGCTCTGGAAACACCATATATTTT. This translates into CAIRDSSSGNTIYF.

This clone appeared a single time. CDR3 protein: CAWSYTNTEAFF. CDR3 DNA sequence: TGTGCCTGGAGTTACACGAACACTGAAGCTTTCTTT. The V call is TRBV30, the J call TRBJ1-1, with D hard to call. Germline CDR1 and CDR2: GTSNPN and SVGIG (reference sequence). The CDR3 is made up of 12 amino acids. The ends were cut back, 2 bases at V and 1 base at J, with 5 bases in the middle.

The chain joins TRBV2 to TRBJ1-5; TRBD1 aligns across 9 bases. The J segment lost 3 bases and the V segment lost 5 bases, leaving 5 bases of the junction unmatched. The length of the CDR3 is 15 residues. The germline gives CDR1 SNHLY, CDR2 FYNNEI. The CDR3 region has the DNA TGTGCCAGCAGTCTCGGGACAGGGAACAATCAGCCCCAGCATTTT. It yields the protein CASSLGTGNNQPQHF. The variable domain in full, completed from reference TRBV2 and TRBJ1-5, reads EPEVTQTPSHQVTQMGQEVILRCVPISNHLYFYWYRQILGQKVEFLVSFYNNEISEKSEIFDDQFSVERPDGSNFTLKIRSTKLEDSAMYFCASSLGTGNNQPQHFGDGTRLSIL.

The J gene is TRBJ1-1, the V gene TRBV12-5, with 7 bases fitting TRBD1. Germline V gene data show CDR1 as LGHNT and CDR2 as FRNRAP. Trimming at V came to 2 bases and at J to 7 bases, leaving 7 bases not matched to a gene. This CDR3 is built from 14 residues. DNA for the CDR3: TGTGCTAGTGGTTTGCCAACAGGGGCGGTTGAAGCTTTCTTT. Amino acids: CASGLPTGAVEAFF. The full variable domain, completed using reference TRBV12-5 and TRBJ1-1, is DARVTQTPRHKVTEMGQEVTMRCQPILGHNTVFWYRQTMMQGLELLAYFRNRAPLDDSGMPKDRFSAEMPDATLATLKIQPSEPRDSAVYFCASGLPTGAVEAFFGQGTRLTVV.

V usage is TRBV30 and J usage is TRBJ2-7, with a possible D match to TRBD2 (6 bases). Germline-derived CDR1 and CDR2 are GTSNPN and SVGIG (reference sequence). The CDR3 totals 14 residues. Trimming left V 0 bases short and J 0 bases short, with 9 bases between. CDR3 sequence (DNA): TGTGCCTGGAGTGTGCGCGGGACCTCCTACGAGCAGTACTTC. Protein: CAWSVRGTSYEQYF.

The CDR3 sequence is CASSPPPGGYAEQYF. The CDR3, as DNA: TGTGCCAGCTCACCCCCGCCGGGGGGATACGCCGAGCAGTACTTC. The chain uses TRBV18 and TRBJ2-7, with 7 bases identical to TRBD2. This CDR3 is built from 15 residues. The germline V gene encodes CDR1 KGHSH and CDR2 LQKENI. J was trimmed by 6 bases and V by 3 bases; bases with no gene match: 11.

The J gene is TRBJ2-1, the V gene TRBV18; TRBD1 matches 7 bases. This CDR3 contains 16 residues. Per the germline V gene, CDR1 is KGHSH and CDR2 is LQKENI. J was trimmed by 5 bases and V by 3 bases; bases with no gene match: 10. CDR3 in amino acids: CASSPILQGPHNEQFF. The DNA for the CDR3 is TGTGCCAGCTCACCGATCCTACAGGGGCCCCACAATGAGCAGTTCTTC.

The chain uses TRBV5-1 and TRBJ1-4, with a tentative D call TRBD1 (5 bases). V was clipped by 2 bases and J by 6 bases, with 11 bases between them. Looked up from germline, CDR1 is SGHRS and CDR2 is YFSETQ. There are 14 residues in the CDR3. The CDR3 region has the DNA TGCGCCAGCAGCTTCCCAGGGTCTCATGAAAAACTGTTTTTT. Its translation is CASSFPGSHEKLFF.

The chain combines TRBV6-5 with TRBJ2-1; D may be TRBD2 (6 bases). CDR1 and CDR2 (germline): MNHEY, SVGAGI. The V and J ends lost 3 bases and 2 bases respectively, with 11 bases between them. This CDR3 contains 15 residues. CDR3 nucleotide sequence: TGTGCCAGCAGTTATGGGGGGACCGCCTACAATGAGCAGTTCTTC. It yields the protein CASSYGGTAYNEQFF.

The rearrangement links TRBV15 to TRBJ1-3, with 8 nucleotides matching TRBD1. The CDR3 is 16 residues long. J lost 1 base, V lost 4 bases, and 6 bases had no gene match. CDR1 is LNHNV, CDR2 YYDKDF, per germline (reference sequence). The CDR3 DNA reads TGTGCCACCAGCACCCGACAGGGGACTTCTGGAAACACCATATATTTT. Its protein product is CATSTRQGTSGNTIYF.

The chain combines TRBV6-5 with TRBJ1-2; 9 nucleotides agree with TRBD1. With 6 bases clipped from V and 6 bases from J, the junction kept 8 bases outside the gene matches. The V gene's germline CDR1 is MNHEY and CDR2 SVGAGI. The CDR3 has 14 residues. Here the CDR3 reads CASSPGTGRNGYTF. Here the CDR3 DNA reads TGTGCCAGCAGCCCCGGGACAGGGAGAAATGGCTACACCTTC.

The chain combines TRBV9 with TRBJ1-6, with 7 bases fitting TRBD1. The CDR3 loop spans 16 amino acids. Germline V gene lookup returns CDR1 SGDLS and CDR2 YYNGEE. The V gene end was trimmed by 3 bases and the J gene end by 7 bases; junction bases not matched to a gene: 10. CDR3 nucleotide sequence: TGTGCCAGCAGCGCTAGTACAGGGGCGCGCAATTCACCCCTCCACTTT. This encodes CASSASTGARNSPLHF.

This chain uses TRBV4-1 with TRBJ1-5; a weak D match, TRBD1 (6 bases). Per the germline V gene, CDR1 is MGHRA and CDR2 is YSYEKL. The V and J ends lost 0 bases and 7 bases respectively, with 13 bases between them. The CDR3 covers 15 residues. In DNA form, the CDR3 reads TGCGCCAGCAGCCAAGATCCCCAGGGGTCACAGCCCCAGCATTTT. Amino acid sequence: CASSQDPQGSQPQHF.

V gene TRBV2 combines with J gene TRBJ2-1, with a possible D match to TRBD1 (5 bases). The CDR3 has 16 amino acids. Trimming cost V 1 base and J 8 bases, with 18 bases left between them. Germline V gene lookup returns CDR1 SNHLY and CDR2 FYNNEI. CDR3 loop: CASSEELSGSWDEQFF. The DNA for the CDR3 is TGTGCCAGCAGTGAAGAGTTGTCAGGGTCTTGGGATGAGCAGTTCTTC.

The V call is TRBV6-1, the J call TRBJ1-2, with 7 positions matching TRBD1. Germline V lookup: CDR1 MNHNS, CDR2 SASEGT. V shed 7 bases, J shed 13 bases, and the junction held 18 bases outside the gene matches. CDR3 length: 14 residues. The CDR3 sequence: CASNKLGDSPESTF. The CDR3 nucleotides are TGTGCCAGCAATAAATTAGGGGACAGCCCTGAGAGCACCTTC.

The CDR3 DNA reads as TGTGCCAGCAGCCAAGGAGGACACTACGAGCAGTACTTC. Encoded protein: CASSQGGHYEQYF. The chain is built from TRBV14 and TRBJ2-7; TRBD1 is a possible D gene (5 bases). V was cut by 1 base and J by 3 bases, with 7 bases left in between. The V gene's germline CDR1 is SGHDN and CDR2 FVKESK. CDR3 length: 13 amino acids.

This chain uses TRBV6-5 with TRBJ1-2; 7 bases fit TRBD1. The V gene's germline CDR1 is MNHEY and CDR2 SVGAGI. CDR3 length equals 14 residues. V lost 0 bases to trimming and J lost 8 bases; unmatched junction nucleotides: 6. Here the CDR3 DNA reads TGTGCCAGCAGTTACTCCGGGACAGTGAACGGCTACACCTTC. Translated, it gives CASSYSGTVNGYTF.

V gene TRBV7-9 combines with J gene TRBJ1-2; no clear D. The CDR3 runs to 15 residues. Germline CDR1 reads SEHNR; CDR2 reads FQNEAQ (reference sequence). V lost 2 bases, J lost 0 bases, and 10 bases lay in between. The CDR3 DNA reads as TGTGCCAGCAGCTTATTCCAGGCAGCTAACTATGGCTACACCTTC. Translating gives CASSLFQAANYGYTF. The entire variable domain, with the rest obtained from reference TRBV7-9 and TRBJ1-2, is as follows: DTGVSQNPRHKITKRGQNVTFRCDPISEHNRLYWYRQTLGQGPEFLTYFQNEAQLEKSRLLSDRFSAERPKGSFSTLEIQRTEQGDSAMYLCASSLFQAANYGYTFGSGTRLTVV.

This clone was counted a few times. A read error is likely here: a far larger clone is one base away. The sample contains more than one DNA sequence encoding this CDR3. CDR3 sequence reads: CASSQEPRQINQPQHF. The CDR3, as DNA: TGCGCCAGCAGCCAAGAGCCCCGACAGATCAATCAGCCCCAGCATTTT. This chain joins TRBV4-1 and TRBJ1-5, with D possibly matching TRBD1 (5 bases). There are 16 residues in the CDR3. From germline, CDR1 is MGHRA and CDR2 YSYEKL. The V end was cut by 0 bases, the J end by 3 bases, with 12 bases between.

The chain links TRBV5-1 to TRBJ1-5; tentatively, D is TRBD1 (5 bases). Looked up from germline, CDR1 is SGHRS and CDR2 is YFSETQ. This CDR3 region has 15 residues. The ends were cut back, 0 bases at V and 8 bases at J, with 15 bases in the middle. CDR3 loop: CASSLASGREEPQHF. CDR3 DNA sequence: TGCGCCAGCAGCTTGGCCTCAGGGCGAGAAGAGCCCCAGCATTTT.